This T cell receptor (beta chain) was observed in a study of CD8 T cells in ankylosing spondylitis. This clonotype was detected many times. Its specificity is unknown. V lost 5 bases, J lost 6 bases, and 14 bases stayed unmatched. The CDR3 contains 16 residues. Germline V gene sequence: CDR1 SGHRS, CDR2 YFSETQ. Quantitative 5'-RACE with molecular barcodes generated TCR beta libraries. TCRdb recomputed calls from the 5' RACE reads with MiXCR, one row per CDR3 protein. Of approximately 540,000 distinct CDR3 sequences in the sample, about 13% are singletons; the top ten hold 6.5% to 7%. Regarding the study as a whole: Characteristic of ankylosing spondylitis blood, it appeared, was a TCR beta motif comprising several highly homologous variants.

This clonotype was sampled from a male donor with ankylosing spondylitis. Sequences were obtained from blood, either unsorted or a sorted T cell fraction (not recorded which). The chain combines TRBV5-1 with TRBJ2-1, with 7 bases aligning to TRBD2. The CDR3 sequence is CASRPSGTKETNEQFF. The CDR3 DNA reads TGCGCCAGCAGACCCTCCGGGACTAAAGAAACCAATGAGCAGTTCTTC. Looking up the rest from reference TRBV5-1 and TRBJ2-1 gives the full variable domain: KAGVTQTPRYLIKTRGQQVTLSCSPISGHRSVSWYQQTPGQGLQFLFEYFSETQRNKGNFPGRFSGRQFSNSRSEMNVSTLELGDSALYLCASRPSGTKETNEQFFGPGTRLTVL.